Presented here are 31 T cell receptor beta chains from one specimen sequenced in a study of CD8 T cells in Susac syndrome (dated by TCRdb to the late 2010s). Libraries were built with the immunoSEQ multiplex PCR assay. RNA was extracted with the RNeasy kit and about 0.5 to 1 ug was reverse transcribed using random hexamers. The public reads were reanalyzed by TCRdb: fastp trimming at Q25, MiXCR alignment, in-frame beta chains only. Records with the same CDR3 protein are collapsed into one entry carrying the most frequent genes and DNA. For this sample there are some 130,000 distinct CDR3 sequences; about 96% appear just once. The ten largest clones take up more than 0.095% of the sample. The sample taken for sequencing was CD4+ T cells from PBMCs. The receptors derive from a human donor in good health.

The J gene is TRBJ1-2, the V gene TRBV28; weak D call: TRBD1 (6 bases). Trimming cost V 6 bases and J 3 bases, with 11 bases left between them. The CDR3 length is 13 residues. In germline, CDR1 is MDHEN, CDR2 SYDVKM. The CDR3 coding sequence is TGTGCCAGCAGCCAGGGGATCTACTATGGCTACACCTTC. Residues: CASSQGIYYGYTF.

This chain connects TRBV5-6 to TRBJ2-7; the D gene is possibly TRBD2 (6 bases). Germline CDR1 SGHDT, CDR2 YYEEEE. CDR3 size: 12 residues. With 2 bases removed from V and 12 bases from J, the gap between germline ends came to 15 bases. The CDR3, as DNA: TGTGCCAGCAGCTTAGGGAGGTCCCCACTGTACTTC. Translating gives CASSLGRSPLYF.

J is TRBJ2-7 and V is TRBV12-3 or TRBV12-4; no definite D call. The CDR3 is 13 amino acids. The ends were cut back, 3 bases at V and 2 bases at J, with 8 bases in the middle. This chain's CDR3 is CASSFMKAYEQYF. CDR3 coding DNA: TGTGCCAGCAGTTTCATGAAGGCCTACGAGCAGTACTTC.

The chain carries TRBV7-2 and TRBJ2-1; 16 nucleotides align to TRBD2. Germline V CDR1 and CDR2: SGHTA, FQGNSA. The CDR3 is 16 amino acids. The ends lost 5 bases at V and 10 bases at J; junction bases unmatched: 8. CDR3 protein: CASSPEGTSGRGEQFF. The CDR3 DNA reads TGTGCCAGCAGCCCAGAAGGGACTAGCGGGAGGGGAGAGCAGTTCTTC.

The gene calls are TRBV27 and TRBJ1-1; D might be TRBD1 (5 bases). V was trimmed by 6 bases and J by 0 bases, leaving 11 bases between them. From germline, CDR1 is MNHEY and CDR2 SMNVEV (reference sequence). The CDR3 contains 14 residues. CDR3 sequence (DNA): TGTGCCAGCAGCCGGGGACTTTTGAACACTGAAGCTTTCTTT. This gives the protein CASSRGLLNTEAFF.

A single count supports this clonotype. The chain combines TRBV7-9 with TRBJ2-7; D uncertain. Trimming cost V 2 bases and J 2 bases, with 7 bases left between them. CDR3 length: 13 residues. Per germline, CDR1 SEHNR and CDR2 FQNEAQ (reference sequence). CDR3 amino acids: CASSLSNTYEQYF. CDR3 coding DNA: TGTGCCAGCAGCTTATCTAACACCTACGAGCAGTACTTC.

This chain connects TRBV27 to TRBJ2-1, with 8 bases matching TRBD1. V was clipped by 5 bases and J by 6 bases; unmatched bases: 6. The CDR3 totals 14 residues. Germline V lookup: CDR1 MNHEY, CDR2 SMNVEV (reference sequence). The CDR3 nucleotides are TGTGCCAGCAGTCACTTAACAGGGGGCAATGAGCAGTTCTTC. This sequence encodes CASSHLTGGNEQFF.

The chain recombines TRBV18 with TRBJ1-1; 7 bases are shared with TRBD1. The germline V gene has CDR1 KGHSH and CDR2 LQKENI. There are 15 residues in the CDR3. The J segment lost 2 bases and the V segment lost 5 bases, leaving 8 bases of the junction unmatched. The CDR3, as DNA: TGTGCCAGCTCAGATAGGGACAGAAGTAACACTGAAGCTTTCTTT. Protein product: CASSDRDRSNTEAFF.

This chain joins TRBV3-1 and TRBJ1-1; weak D call: TRBD1 (5 bases). The CDR3 has 11 amino acids. CDR1 is LGHDT, CDR2 YNNKEL, per germline (reference sequence). V lost 8 bases, J lost 10 bases, and 14 bases lay in between. CDR3 DNA: TGTGCCAGCGGCAGGGCCGGGTCAGCTTTCTTT. Translation gives CASGRAGSAFF.

The chain joins TRBV7-9 to TRBJ2-1; 7 bases agree with TRBD2. In germline, CDR1 is SEHNR, CDR2 FQNEAQ (reference sequence). The CDR3 sequence is 16 residues long. Germline trimming cut 0 bases from V and 9 bases from J; bases unmatched to any gene: 11. The CDR3 reads CASSLAGGGSGGEQFF. The CDR3, as DNA: TGTGCCAGCAGCTTAGCGGGCGGCGGGAGCGGCGGTGAGCAGTTCTTC.

J is TRBJ2-5 and V is TRBV7-9; weak D call: TRBD1 (6 bases). The CDR3 is made up of 14 amino acids. The V end lost 4 bases, the J end lost 2 bases, and 11 bases lay between the germline ends. Germline-derived CDR1 and CDR2 are SEHNR and FQNEAQ (reference sequence). In nucleotides, the CDR3 is TGTGCCAGCAGCTCCTACAGGGTACAAGAGACCCAGTACTTC. Translation: CASSSYRVQETQYF.

This rearrangement joins TRBV14 to TRBJ2-3, with TRBD2 matching over 7 bases. Trimming removed 4 bases from V and 1 base from J; junction bases left unmatched: 8. This CDR3 spans 16 amino acids. Germline lookup yields CDR1 SGHDN and CDR2 FVKESK. In DNA form, the CDR3 reads TGTGCCAGCAGCCCGCAGGGCGGGAGCCGCACAGATACGCAGTATTTT. Amino acid sequence: CASSPQGGSRTDTQYF.

The chain uses TRBV7-9 and TRBJ2-2; 8 nucleotides match TRBD2. The germline gives CDR1 SEHNR, CDR2 FQNEAQ (reference sequence). The CDR3 length is 15 residues. Trimming cost V 5 bases and J 8 bases; bases outside gene matches: 10. The CDR3 nucleotides read TGTGCCAGCAGCGCCGCACTAGCGGAGCCGGGGGAGCTGTTTTTT. This codes for CASSAALAEPGELFF. The full variable domain, in which reference TRBV7-9 and TRBJ2-2 provide the parts outside the CDR3, is DTGVSQNPRHKITKRGQNVTFRCDPISEHNRLYWYRQTLGQGPEFLTYFQNEAQLEKSRLLSDRFSAERPKGSFSTLEIQRTEQGDSAMYLCASSAALAEPGELFFGEGSRLTVL.

The CDR3: CASSIGYPQHF. The CDR3 DNA is TGTGCCAGTAGTATTGGCTACCCCCAGCATTTT. The chain uses TRBV19 and TRBJ1-5; D is ambiguous. Trimming removed 3 bases at V and 10 bases at J, with 7 bases between. The CDR3 is 11 amino acids. The germline gives CDR1 LNHDA, CDR2 SQIVND (reference sequence).

The chain combines TRBV20-1 with TRBJ2-1, with D possibly being TRBD2 (6 bases). The ends were cut back, 5 bases at V and 7 bases at J, with 15 bases in the middle. This CDR3 has 13 residues. Germline lookup yields CDR1 DFQATT and CDR2 SNEGSKA (reference sequence). The DNA for the CDR3 is TGCAGTGCTTACCCGGGACTCGGAAATGAGCAGTTCTTC. Translating gives CSAYPGLGNEQFF.

This chain joins TRBV29-1 and TRBJ1-1, with D possibly TRBD1 on 6 matching bases. Trimming pared 7 bases from V and 7 bases from J, leaving 13 bases between. CDR1 SQVTM and CDR2 ANQGSEA come from the germline V gene. The CDR3 covers 11 residues. CDR3 protein: CSGGGDGEAFF. The CDR3 DNA reads as TGCAGCGGAGGGGGTGACGGTGAAGCTTTCTTT. Variable domain in full (rest from reference TRBV29-1 and TRBJ1-1): SAVISQKPSRDICQRGTSLTIQCQVDSQVTMMFWYRQQPGQSLTLIATANQGSEATYESGFVIDKFPISRPNLTFSTLTVSNMSPEDSSIYLCSGGGDGEAFFGQGTRLTVV.

This clonotype came up once. The V call is TRBV3-1, the J call TRBJ2-5, with 9 nucleotides matching TRBD2. V lost 4 bases to trimming and J lost 4 bases; unmatched junction nucleotides: 10. CDR3 size: 16 residues. The germline CDR1 and CDR2 sequences are LGHDT and YNNKEL (reference sequence). The CDR3 DNA is TGTGCCAGCAGCCCCGTGGTAGCGGGAGCGGCAGAGACCCAGTACTTC. Protein sequence: CASSPVVAGAAETQYF.

The gene calls are TRBV29-1 and TRBJ2-6, with D perhaps TRBD2 (6 bases). The V gene's germline CDR1 is SQVTM and CDR2 ANQGSEA. The CDR3 extends over 16 amino acids. Between the trimmed V and J ends, which lost 6 bases and 0 bases, there was a span of 15 bases. CDR3 sequence reads: CSVPGDGVSGANVLTF. Here the CDR3 DNA reads TGCAGCGTGCCGGGGGATGGGGTCTCTGGGGCCAACGTCCTGACTTTC.

The gene calls are TRBV7-2 and TRBJ2-7; no firm D call. Looked up from germline, CDR1 is SGHTA and CDR2 is FQGNSA. This CDR3 comprises 12 residues. V was shortened by 4 bases and J by 7 bases, with 11 bases between the two germline ends. CDR3 sequence (DNA): TGTGCCAGCAGCTCAGAAATTGGGGAGCAGTACTTC. Translation gives CASSSEIGEQYF.

The gene calls are TRBV2 and TRBJ2-2, with TRBD2 matching 10 bases. This CDR3 has 16 residues. Germline-derived CDR1 and CDR2 are SNHLY and FYNNEI. Trimming took 7 bases from V and 4 from J; bases not matched to a gene: 9. CDR3 sequence: CASNLAGAGLTGELFF. The CDR3 DNA follows: TGTGCCAGCAACCTAGCGGGAGCCGGCCTCACCGGGGAGCTGTTTTTT.

The genes are TRBV7-9 and TRBJ2-6; D unclear. In germline, CDR1 is SEHNR, CDR2 FQNEAQ (reference sequence). The CDR3 has 18 amino acids. The ends were cut back, 1 base at V and 0 bases at J, with 13 bases in the middle. CDR3 coding DNA: TGTGCCAGCAGCTTAGGTTCGTTCCGGAGCTCTGGGGCCAACGTCCTGACTTTC. Translated: CASSLGSFRSSGANVLTF.

Concerning this clonotype itself: At one of its ends the junction is not consistent with the germline gene, which may arise from a read error. V is TRBV2 and J is TRBJ1-1; D perhaps matches TRBD1 (6 bases). Germline-derived CDR1 and CDR2 are SNHLY and FYNNEI. There are 12 residues in the CDR3. This CDR3 is CASTRGRTEVFF. Here the CDR3 DNA reads TGTGCCAGCACCAGGGGACGCACTGAAGTTTTCTTT.

A few counts support this clonotype. CDR3 amino acids: CASSPREETQYF. CDR3 sequence (DNA): TGTGCCAGTAGTCCCCGTGAAGAGACCCAGTACTTC. The chain combines TRBV19 with TRBJ2-5, with no clear D. V was trimmed by 5 bases and J by 3 bases, leaving 7 bases between them. The germline CDR1 and CDR2 sequences are LNHDA and SQIVND (reference sequence). The CDR3 extends over 12 amino acids. Full variable domain (missing parts from reference TRBV19 and TRBJ2-5): DGGITQSPKYLFRKEGQNVTLSCEQNLNHDAMYWYRQDPGQGLRLIYYSQIVNDFQKGDIAEGYSVSREKKESFPLTVTSAQKNPTAFYLCASSPREETQYFGPGTRLLVL.

The CDR3 spells CASSPSTSGRAKTNEQFF. CDR3 DNA: TGCGCCAGCAGCCCATCGACTAGCGGGAGGGCCAAAACCAATGAGCAGTTCTTC. The chain couples TRBV5-1 to TRBJ2-1; 14 nucleotides match TRBD2. The germline CDR1 and CDR2 sequences are SGHRS and YFSETQ. V trimming: 4 bases; J trimming: 6 bases; junction bases outside the gene matches: 12. The CDR3 loop spans 18 amino acids.

This clonotype has a handful of counts. The gene calls are TRBV29-1 and TRBJ2-1; D might be TRBD1 or TRBD2, each matching 5 bases. The CDR3 runs 16 residues. Trimming removed 3 bases from V and 0 bases from J, with 15 bases in between. Per germline, CDR1 SQVTM and CDR2 ANQGSEA. The CDR3 DNA sequence: TGCAGCGTTGACCAGGGACGCAGGAGCTCCTACAATGAGCAGTTCTTC. Translating it yields CSVDQGRRSSYNEQFF.

This chain uses TRBV3-1 with TRBJ1-1, with 11 bases identical to TRBD1. The V gene end was trimmed by 0 bases and the J gene end by 2 bases; junction bases not matched to a gene: 2. The CDR3 has 16 residues. Germline-derived CDR1 and CDR2 are LGHDT and YNNKEL (reference sequence). Written as DNA, the CDR3 is TGTGCCAGCAGCCAAGATCGGACAGGGGGCAACACTGAAGCTTTCTTT. It encodes CASSQDRTGGNTEAFF.

The chain has TRBV29-1 and TRBJ1-2; 8 nucleotides agree with TRBD1. J gave up 3 bases and V 6 bases, and 6 bases lay outside the gene matches. CDR3 length: 13 residues. From germline, CDR1 is SQVTM and CDR2 ANQGSEA. As DNA, the CDR3 is TGCAGCGTCACCGGGACAGGCCACTATGGCTACACCTTC. Protein: CSVTGTGHYGYTF.

This chain joins TRBV20-1 and TRBJ2-7, with TRBD1 matching 9 bases. The germline V gene has CDR1 DFQATT and CDR2 SNEGSKA (reference sequence). CDR3 length equals 14 residues. The ends lost 3 bases at V and 7 bases at J; junction bases unmatched: 10. The CDR3 loop is CSARWGQGDLEQYF. CDR3 DNA: TGCAGTGCTAGGTGGGGACAGGGTGATCTAGAGCAGTACTTC.

This rearrangement joins TRBV4-1 to TRBJ1-3, with unresolved D. CDR1 is MGHRA, CDR2 YSYEKL, per germline. The CDR3 loop spans 15 amino acids. The V gene lost 1 base and the J gene lost 7 bases, with 14 bases spanning the gap. The DNA for the CDR3 is TGCGCCAGCAGCCAAGGAGGGCCTCCGGGGAACACCATATATTTT. It translates to CASSQGGPPGNTIYF.

This clonotype was picked up a small number of times. The V and J genes are TRBV18 and TRBJ2-7, with 11 bases fitting TRBD2. Unmatched junction bases numbered 4, after V lost 4 bases and J lost 5 bases. This CDR3 has 14 residues. Looked up from germline, CDR1 is KGHSH and CDR2 is LQKENI. The CDR3 sequence is CASSLPGLADEQYF. DNA of the CDR3: TGTGCCAGCTCACTCCCGGGACTAGCGGACGAGCAGTACTTC. The variable domain in full, completed from reference TRBV18 and TRBJ2-7, reads NAGVMQNPRHLVRRRGQEARLRCSPMKGHSHVYWYRQLPEEGLKFMVYLQKENIIDESGMPKERFSAEFPKEGPSILRIQQVVRGDSAAYFCASSLPGLADEQYFGPGTRLTVT.

The chain couples TRBV30 to TRBJ2-7; D is tentatively TRBD1 or TRBD2 (5 bases each). This CDR3 is built from 16 residues. Between the trimmed V and J ends, which lost 0 bases and 0 bases, there was a span of 15 bases. Looked up from germline, CDR1 is GTSNPN and CDR2 is SVGIG (reference sequence). CDR3 sequence (DNA): TGTGCCTGGAGTGTACCCGGGACGGCCGGCTCCTACGAGCAGTACTTC. This encodes CAWSVPGTAGSYEQYF. The complete variable domain, with remaining parts taken from reference TRBV30 and TRBJ2-7, reads SQTIHQWPATLVQPVGSPLSLECTVEGTSNPNLYWYRQAAGRGLQLLFYSVGIGQISSEVPQNLSASRPQDRQFILSSKKLLLSDSGFYLCAWSVPGTAGSYEQYFGPGTRLTVT.